One sample yielded the 28 T cell receptor beta chains listed below, sequenced in a study of shared clonotypes between healthy human individuals (dated by TCRdb to 2020 to 2022). Library preparation was by the immunoSEQ multiplex PCR assay. TCRdb obtained this table from immuneACCESS and retained in-frame rearrangements with V and J assigned. These tables miss some clones; where compared with another copy, unresolved V genes account for less than half of the shortfall, and the remainder is unexplained. This sample lists 600,000 to 700,000 clones; 55% to 85% were detected once. 1.5% to 2% of the sample is held by the ten biggest clonotypes. The sample taken for sequencing was memory CD4+ T cells sorted from blood. This specimen's cell subset or site label, interpreted: CD45RA-negative fraction. Receptor source: a young woman in good health.

This chain connects TRBV5-4 to TRBJ2-1; 9 bases agree with TRBD2. The CDR3 has 13 amino acids. V trimming: 9 bases; J trimming: 12 bases; junction bases outside the gene matches: 13. Germline V gene sequence: CDR1 SGHNT, CDR2 YYREEE (reference sequence). In DNA, the CDR3 is TGTGCCACCGCGACTAGCGGCCCTAATTTGCAGTTCTTC. It specifies CATATSGPNLQFF.

V and J are TRBV10-2 and TRBJ2-3; no reliable D call. This CDR3 comprises 10 residues. V dropped 8 bases and J dropped 8 bases, with 8 bases sitting between them. The V gene's germline CDR1 is WSHSY and CDR2 SAAADI. The CDR3 loop reads CASSAGTQYF. The DNA of the CDR3 is TGCGCCAGCTCGGCCGGTACGCAGTATTTT.

The table lists this clone with many counts. The chain links TRBV27 to TRBJ1-2; 8 nucleotides line up with TRBD1. The germline V gene encodes CDR1 MNHEY and CDR2 SMNVEV (reference sequence). This CDR3 has 15 amino acids. J lost 4 bases, V lost 6 bases, and 10 bases had no gene match. The CDR3 DNA reads TGTGCCAGCAGCCGTTGGACAGGGTCTAGCTATGGCTACACCTTC. Its translation is CASSRWTGSSYGYTF.

This rearrangement joins TRBV6-4 to TRBJ2-1, with D perhaps TRBD1 or TRBD2 (5 bases each). CDR3 size: 15 residues. Trimming left V 4 bases short and J 5 bases short, with 15 bases between. The germline gives CDR1 MRHNA, CDR2 SNTAGT. This CDR3 reads CASSAKTGRNNEQFF. The DNA of the CDR3 is TGTGCCAGCAGTGCTAAGACGGGACGAAACAATGAGCAGTTCTTC.

This clone was observed a few times. The chain links TRBV7-8 to TRBJ2-7, with D perhaps given as TRBD1 or TRBD2 (5 bases each). The CDR3 is made up of 16 amino acids. Trimming removed 4 bases from V and 2 bases from J, with 18 bases in between. Germline lookup yields CDR1 SGHVS and CDR2 FQNEAQ. The CDR3, as DNA: TGTGCCAGCAGCTCTACTCGGGGCAGCCGGCCCTACGAGCAGTACTTC. Encoded protein: CASSSTRGSRPYEQYF.

The chain combines TRBV19 with TRBJ2-1; D may be TRBD2 (6 bases). This CDR3 contains 17 residues. Per the germline V gene, CDR1 is LNHDA and CDR2 is SQIVND (reference sequence). V gave up 0 bases and J gave up 6 bases, with 18 bases separating them. CDR3 in amino acids: CASSIERGGQTLNEQFF. The CDR3 DNA sequence: TGTGCCAGTAGTATAGAGCGGGGAGGACAAACACTCAATGAGCAGTTCTTC. The whole variable domain, filled in from reference TRBV19 and TRBJ2-1, reads DGGITQSPKYLFRKEGQNVTLSCEQNLNHDAMYWYRQDPGQGLRLIYYSQIVNDFQKGDIAEGYSVSREKKESFPLTVTSAQKNPTAFYLCASSIERGGQTLNEQFFGPGTRLTVL.

This chain links TRBV6-1 with TRBJ2-7; D gene ambiguous. CDR3 size: 12 residues. CDR1 MNHNS and CDR2 SASEGT come from the germline V gene. V gave up 10 bases and J gave up 7 bases, with 17 bases separating them. In DNA, the CDR3 is TGTGCCACCTCGGGCCCTCTTGGGGAGCAGTACTTC. Protein product: CATSGPLGEQYF.

The rearrangement uses TRBV9 and TRBJ1-1; D is uncertain. CDR1 is SGDLS, CDR2 YYNGEE, per germline. V was trimmed by 2 bases and J by 0 bases, leaving 5 bases between them. The CDR3 is made up of 13 amino acids. CDR3: CASSVRLNTEAFF. In DNA, the CDR3 is TGTGCCAGCAGCGTTCGGCTGAACACTGAAGCTTTCTTT.

CDR3 sequence (DNA): TGTGCCAGCAGACTAGCGGGAGGTTCGGAGACCCAGTACTTC. Translating it yields CASRLAGGSETQYF. The V call is TRBV5-6, the J call TRBJ2-5; 12 bases are shared with TRBD2. V shed 5 bases and J 5 bases; nucleotides not matched to a gene: 4. Germline loops: CDR1 SGHDT, CDR2 YYEEEE. The CDR3 extends over 14 amino acids.

This clone was counted a few times. The V gene is TRBV5-1, the J gene TRBJ1-4; 7 bases agree with TRBD1. The CDR3 extends over 14 amino acids. Losses at the gene ends were 4 bases for V and 8 bases for J; bases not matched to a gene: 8. Germline V lookup: CDR1 SGHRS, CDR2 YFSETQ. This CDR3 reads CASSTGTADEKLFF. The CDR3 coding sequence is TGCGCCAGCAGCACCGGGACAGCCGACGAAAAACTGTTTTTT.

This chain links TRBV5-1 with TRBJ2-1; TRBD1 agrees at 8 bases. Germline assignment: CDR1 SGHRS and CDR2 YFSETQ. Trimming at V came to 4 bases and at J to 5 bases, leaving 8 bases not matched to a gene. The CDR3 is 15 residues long. Written as DNA, the CDR3 is TGCGCCAGCAGCATTGACAGGGGCCCGAACAATGAGCAGTTCTTC. Amino acid sequence: CASSIDRGPNNEQFF.

The J gene is TRBJ1-1, the V gene TRBV6-1; TRBD1 matches 7 bases. V lost 4 bases to trimming and J lost 4 bases; unmatched junction nucleotides: 9. This CDR3 has 15 residues. CDR1 and CDR2 (germline): MNHNS, SASEGT. This chain's CDR3 is CASSARQGGGTEAFF. The CDR3, as DNA: TGTGCCAGCAGTGCACGACAGGGTGGAGGCACTGAAGCTTTCTTT.

V and J are TRBV5-4 and TRBJ2-5; TRBD1 matches 7 bases. Germline V lookup: CDR1 SGHNT, CDR2 YYREEE (reference sequence). V gave up 0 bases and J gave up 0 bases; unmatched junction bases: 5. The CDR3 totals 16 residues. CDR3 protein: CASSLGLGQDQETQYF. The CDR3 DNA reads as TGTGCCAGCAGCTTGGGGTTAGGACAGGACCAAGAGACCCAGTACTTC.

This clone turned up a few times. This sequence joins TRBV4-1 and TRBJ2-1; D gene ambiguous. CDR1 is MGHRA and CDR2 is YSYEKL in the germline V gene. The length of the CDR3 is 16 residues. V was trimmed by 5 bases and J by 0 bases, leaving 14 bases between them. The CDR3 protein is CASSGVDIISYNEQFF. In nucleotides, the CDR3 is TGCGCCAGCAGCGGGGTCGACATAATCTCCTACAATGAGCAGTTCTTC.

In its sample, this clone was seen many times. The same CDR3 is also encoded by other DNA sequences in this sample. J is TRBJ1-2 and V is TRBV28, with a tentative D call TRBD1 (5 bases). The CDR3 is 15 residues long. V was cut by 5 bases and J by 0 bases, with 13 bases left in between. Germline V gene lookup returns CDR1 MDHEN and CDR2 SYDVKM. The CDR3 DNA sequence: TGTGCCAGCAGTCCCCCAGGGCCCTCTAACTATGGCTACACCTTC. It yields the protein CASSPPGPSNYGYTF.

The J gene is TRBJ1-1, the V gene TRBV5-1; D unresolved. CDR1 and CDR2 from the germline V gene are SGHRS and YFSETQ. V gave up 0 bases and J gave up 9 bases, with 6 bases separating them. The CDR3 totals 11 residues. The CDR3 DNA reads as TGCGCCAGCAGCTTGGAATCGAAAGCTTTCTTT. Encoded protein: CASSLESKAFF.

This chain uses TRBV11-2 with TRBJ2-1; D gene ambiguous. With 0 bases removed from V and 0 bases from J, the gap between germline ends came to 15 bases. This CDR3 contains 18 residues. Germline V gene data show CDR1 as SGHAT and CDR2 as FQNNGV. CDR3 bases: TGTGCCAGCAGCTTAGATCTCTCGGGCGCTAGCTCCTACAATGAGCAGTTCTTC. Protein product: CASSLDLSGASSYNEQFF.

This sequence joins TRBV19 and TRBJ1-1; weak D call: TRBD1 (5 bases). With 2 bases removed from V and 2 bases from J, the gap between germline ends came to 15 bases. There are 16 residues in the CDR3. The V gene's germline CDR1 is LNHDA and CDR2 SQIVND (reference sequence). The CDR3 region is CASSITPARVNTEAFF. The DNA of the CDR3 is TGTGCCAGTAGTATAACCCCCGCCAGGGTTAACACTGAAGCTTTCTTT.

The chain joins TRBV4-1 to TRBJ2-1, with a weak D call TRBD2 (6 bases). This CDR3 comprises 16 residues. Trimming took 1 base from V and 4 from J, leaving 14 bases between them. Germline lookup yields CDR1 MGHRA and CDR2 YSYEKL. CDR3 DNA sequence: TGCGCCAGCAGCCAAGGCGATGGAAGCGGGTACAATGAGCAGTTCTTC. Amino acids: CASSQGDGSGYNEQFF.

This clone turned up a few times. This sequence joins TRBV6-5 and TRBJ2-5, with 10 bases fitting TRBD2. V was pared by 2 bases and J by 5 bases, with 5 bases of the junction left unmatched. Per germline, CDR1 MNHEY and CDR2 SVGAGI. The CDR3 contains 15 residues. The CDR3 loop reads CASSYLAGVRETQYF. CDR3 nucleotides: TGTGCCAGCAGTTACCTAGCGGGAGTGCGGGAGACCCAGTACTTC.

The gene calls are TRBV7-3 and TRBJ2-2, with D perhaps TRBD2 (6 bases). The CDR3 is 15 residues long. Trimming left V 4 bases short and J 4 bases short, with 13 bases between. CDR1 is SGHTA and CDR2 is FQGTGA in the germline V gene. The CDR3 here is CASSSKSGGTGELFF. CDR3 DNA sequence: TGTGCCAGCAGCTCTAAATCCGGGGGCACCGGGGAGCTGTTTTTT.

V and J are TRBV7-9 and TRBJ1-2; D may be TRBD1 (5 bases). Germline V gene lookup returns CDR1 SEHNR and CDR2 FQNEAQ (reference sequence). The V end was cut by 4 bases, the J end by 8 bases, with 11 bases between. The CDR3 covers 12 residues. The CDR3, as DNA: TGTGCCAGCAGCTCTGGGGGACGCGGCTACACCTTC. It specifies CASSSGGRGYTF.

This clone was picked up one time. The chain links TRBV29-1 to TRBJ1-4; possible D gene TRBD1, 5 bases. V dropped 5 bases and J dropped 7 bases, with 11 bases sitting between them. The CDR3 extends over 12 amino acids. Germline values: CDR1 SQVTM, CDR2 ANQGSEA. The CDR3 nucleotides are TGCAGCGTTTGGGACTCAGGTGAAAAACTGTTTTTT. It translates to CSVWDSGEKLFF.

This clone was recorded at least ten times. The chain has TRBV2 and TRBJ2-7; D call uncertain. The CDR3 sequence is 14 residues long. CDR1 SNHLY and CDR2 FYNNEI come from the germline V gene. V lost 2 bases, J lost 5 bases, and 13 bases lay in between. CDR3 DNA: TGTGCCAGCAGTGAACGGCAGGTTATGAACGAGCAGTACTTC. Translation: CASSERQVMNEQYF.

The genes are TRBV4-2 and TRBJ1-5, with D unresolved. The V gene lost 0 bases and the J gene lost 0 bases, with 6 bases spanning the gap. This CDR3 has 15 residues. Germline V gives CDR1 LGHNA, CDR2 YNFKEQ. CDR3 sequence: CASSQDPYSNQPQHF. In nucleotides, the CDR3 is TGTGCCAGCAGCCAAGATCCTTATAGCAATCAGCCCCAGCATTTT.

The V gene is TRBV5-8, the J gene TRBJ1-2; D not certain. V lost 7 bases and J lost 4, with 8 bases in between. The germline gives CDR1 SGHTS, CDR2 YDEGEE. The CDR3 loop spans 11 amino acids. CDR3 sequence reads: CASSRGYGYTF. The CDR3 region has the DNA TGTGCCAGCTCCCGGGGCTATGGCTACACCTTC.

V and J are TRBV18 and TRBJ2-1; D is perhaps TRBD2 (5 bases). Germline V gene lookup returns CDR1 KGHSH and CDR2 LQKENI. This CDR3 contains 13 residues. The V gene lost 3 bases and the J gene lost 8 bases, with 11 bases spanning the gap. In nucleotides, the CDR3 is TGTGCCAGCTCACCGAGGACTGTTGATGAGCAGTTCTTC. This encodes CASSPRTVDEQFF.

Comment on this clone: In the same sample, other DNA sequences code for this CDR3. This chain connects TRBV28 to TRBJ2-7; D call uncertain. Germline CDR1 and CDR2: MDHEN and SYDVKM. This CDR3 is built from 11 residues. V was cut by 4 bases and J by 4 bases, with 5 bases left in between. CDR3 residues: CASSSVYEQYF. The CDR3 coding sequence is TGTGCCAGCAGTTCCGTTTACGAGCAGTACTTC.